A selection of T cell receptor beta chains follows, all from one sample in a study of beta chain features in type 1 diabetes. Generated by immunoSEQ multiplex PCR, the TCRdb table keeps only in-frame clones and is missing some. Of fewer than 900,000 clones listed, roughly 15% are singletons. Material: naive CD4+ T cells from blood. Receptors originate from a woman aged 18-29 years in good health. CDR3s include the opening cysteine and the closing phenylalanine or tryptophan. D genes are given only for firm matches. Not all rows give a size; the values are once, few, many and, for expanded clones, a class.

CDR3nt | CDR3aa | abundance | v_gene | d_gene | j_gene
TGTGCCAGCAGCTATGGACAGGCAGAGAATCAGCCCCAGCATTTT | CASSYGQAENQPQHF | few | TRBV7-9 | TRBD1 | TRBJ1-5
TGTGCCAGCTCACCGTCAGACCAAGAGACCCAGTACTTC | CASSPSDQETQYF | few | TRBV18 | - | TRBJ2-5
TGTGCCACCAGCAGAGGTTGGACAGGGGCCGGTCAGCCCCAGCATTTT | CATSRGWTGAGQPQHF | few | TRBV15 | TRBD1 | TRBJ1-5
TGTGCCAGTAGCAAACAGGGGCAGAACACTGAAGCTTTCTTT | CASSKQGQNTEAFF | - | TRBV19 | TRBD1 | TRBJ1-1
TGTGCCAGCAGTTTAACTTCAGGAGGACTAGCGGGAGTTAAAAACATTCAGTACTTC | CASSLTSGGLAGVKNIQYF | few | TRBV28 | TRBD2 | TRBJ2-4
TGTGCCAGCAGTTTATACAACCAAGAGACCCAGTACTTC | CASSLYNQETQYF | few | TRBV28 | - | TRBJ2-5
TGCGCCAGCAGCTTGGGGGCTAGCGGGAACACCGGGGAGCTGTTTTTT | CASSLGASGNTGELFF | - | TRBV5-1 | TRBD2 | TRBJ2-2
TGTGCCAGCAGCCTAGCTACGGGACAGGGGAAATACGAGCAGTACTTC | CASSLATGQGKYEQYF | few | TRBV7-8 | TRBD1 | TRBJ2-7
TGTGCCAGTAGTATTGCAGGGGAGAATGAGCAGTTCTTC | CASSIAGENEQFF | - | TRBV19 | - | TRBJ2-1
TGTGCCAGCAGGACGTCCCTAGCGGGAGGGGAGACCCAGTACTTC | CASRTSLAGGETQYF | - | TRBV6-6 | TRBD2 | TRBJ2-5
TGTGCCATCAGTGAACCCGACCCCGGACTCTACAATGAGCAGTTCTTC | CAISEPDPGLYNEQFF | few | TRBV10-3 | - | TRBJ2-1
TGTGCAAGTCGCCCTAATATGGGCCGGGCCAAAAACATTCAGTACTTC | CASRPNMGRAKNIQYF | - | TRBV12-2 | - | TRBJ2-4
TGTGCCACCAACAAACTGACGACAGGAATGAACACTGAAGCTTTCTTT | CATNKLTTGMNTEAFF | - | TRBV15 | - | TRBJ1-1
TGTGCCACCGCGGTGGGCACAGATACGCAGTATTTT | CATAVGTDTQYF | once | TRBV27 | - | TRBJ2-3